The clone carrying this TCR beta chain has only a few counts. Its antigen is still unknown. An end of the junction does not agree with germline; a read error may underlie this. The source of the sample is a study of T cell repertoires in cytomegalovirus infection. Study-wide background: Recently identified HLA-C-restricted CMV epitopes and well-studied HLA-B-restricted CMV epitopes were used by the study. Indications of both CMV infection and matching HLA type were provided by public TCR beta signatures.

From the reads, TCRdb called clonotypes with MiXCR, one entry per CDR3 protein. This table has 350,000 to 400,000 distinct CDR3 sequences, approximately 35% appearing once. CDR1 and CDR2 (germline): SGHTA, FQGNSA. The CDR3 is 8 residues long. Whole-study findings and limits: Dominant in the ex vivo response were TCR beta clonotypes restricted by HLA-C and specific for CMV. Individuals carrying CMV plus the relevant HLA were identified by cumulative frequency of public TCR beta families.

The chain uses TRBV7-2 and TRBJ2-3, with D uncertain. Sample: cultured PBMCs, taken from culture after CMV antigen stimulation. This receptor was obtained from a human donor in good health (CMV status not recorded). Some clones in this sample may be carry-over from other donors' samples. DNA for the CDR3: TGTGCCAGCAGCCGTCTGATTTTT. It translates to CASSRLIF.